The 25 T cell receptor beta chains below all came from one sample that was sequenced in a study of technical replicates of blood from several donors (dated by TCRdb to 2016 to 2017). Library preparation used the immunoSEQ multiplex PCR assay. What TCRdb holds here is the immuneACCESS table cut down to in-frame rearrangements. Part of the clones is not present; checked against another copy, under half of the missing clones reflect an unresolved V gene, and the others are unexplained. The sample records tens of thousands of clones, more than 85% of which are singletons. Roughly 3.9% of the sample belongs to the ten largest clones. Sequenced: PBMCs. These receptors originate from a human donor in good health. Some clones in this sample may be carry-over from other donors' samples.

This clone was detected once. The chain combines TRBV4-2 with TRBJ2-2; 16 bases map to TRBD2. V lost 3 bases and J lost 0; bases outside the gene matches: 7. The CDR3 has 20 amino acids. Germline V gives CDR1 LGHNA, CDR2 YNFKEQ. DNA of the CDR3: TGTGCCAGCAGCCACCTTGGGACTAGCGGGGGGGCCGCGAACACCGGGGAGCTGTTTTTT. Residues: CASSHLGTSGGAANTGELFF.

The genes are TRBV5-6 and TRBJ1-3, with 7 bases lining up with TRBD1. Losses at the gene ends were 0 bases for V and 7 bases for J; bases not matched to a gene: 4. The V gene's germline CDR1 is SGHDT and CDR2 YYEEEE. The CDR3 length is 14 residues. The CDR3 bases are TGTGCCAGCAGCTTGGCGGGACAGAGGAACACCATATATTTT. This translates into CASSLAGQRNTIYF.

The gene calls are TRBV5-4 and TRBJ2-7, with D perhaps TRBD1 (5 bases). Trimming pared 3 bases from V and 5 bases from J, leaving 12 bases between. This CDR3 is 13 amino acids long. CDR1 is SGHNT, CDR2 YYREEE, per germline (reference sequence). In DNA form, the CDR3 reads TGTGCCAGCAGCTCCTCTACAGGAAACGAGCAGTACTTC. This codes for CASSSSTGNEQYF. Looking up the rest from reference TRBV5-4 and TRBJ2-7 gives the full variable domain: ETGVTQSPTHLIKTRGQQVTLRCSSQSGHNTVSWYQQALGQGPQFIFQYYREEENGRGNFPPRFSGLQFPNYSSELNVNALELDDSALYLCASSSSTGNEQYFGPGTRLTVT.

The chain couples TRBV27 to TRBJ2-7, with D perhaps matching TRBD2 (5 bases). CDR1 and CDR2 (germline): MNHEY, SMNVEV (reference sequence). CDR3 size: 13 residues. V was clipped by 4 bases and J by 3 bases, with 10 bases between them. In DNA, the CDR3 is TGTGCCAGCAGTTATGCTGGAGGCTACGAGCAGTACTTC. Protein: CASSYAGGYEQYF.

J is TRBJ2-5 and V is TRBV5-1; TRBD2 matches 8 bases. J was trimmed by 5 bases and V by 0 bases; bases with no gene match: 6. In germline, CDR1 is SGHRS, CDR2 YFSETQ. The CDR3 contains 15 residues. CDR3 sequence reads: CASSLGGLGYETQYF. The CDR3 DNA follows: TGCGCCAGCAGCTTGGGGGGACTAGGATACGAGACCCAGTACTTC.

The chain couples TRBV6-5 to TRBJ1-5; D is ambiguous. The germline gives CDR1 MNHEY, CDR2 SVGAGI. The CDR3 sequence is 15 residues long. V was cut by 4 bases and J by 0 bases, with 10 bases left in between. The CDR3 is CASSWRRYSNQPQHF. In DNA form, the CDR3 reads TGTGCCAGCAGTTGGCGGAGATATAGCAATCAGCCCCAGCATTTT.

CDR3 loop: CASSSATTEIWGEAFF. The DNA of the CDR3 is TGTGCCAGCAGTTCGGCAACGACAGAGATTTGGGGTGAAGCTTTCTTT. This chain joins TRBV6-5 and TRBJ1-1; a possible D gene is TRBD1 (5 bases). CDR1 and CDR2 from the germline V gene are MNHEY and SVGAGI. Trimming removed 4 bases from V and 7 bases from J, with 22 bases in between. The CDR3 extends over 16 amino acids.

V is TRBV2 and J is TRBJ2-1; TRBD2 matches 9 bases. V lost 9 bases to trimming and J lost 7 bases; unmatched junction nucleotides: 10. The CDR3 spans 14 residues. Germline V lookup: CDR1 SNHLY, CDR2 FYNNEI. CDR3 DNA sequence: TGTGCCAGTATTGGGCTAGCGGGATATAATGAGCAGTTCTTC. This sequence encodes CASIGLAGYNEQFF. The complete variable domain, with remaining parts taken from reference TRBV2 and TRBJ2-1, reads EPEVTQTPSHQVTQMGQEVILRCVPISNHLYFYWYRQILGQKVEFLVSFYNNEISEKSEIFDDQFSVERPDGSNFTLKIRSTKLEDSAMYFCASIGLAGYNEQFFGPGTRLTVL.

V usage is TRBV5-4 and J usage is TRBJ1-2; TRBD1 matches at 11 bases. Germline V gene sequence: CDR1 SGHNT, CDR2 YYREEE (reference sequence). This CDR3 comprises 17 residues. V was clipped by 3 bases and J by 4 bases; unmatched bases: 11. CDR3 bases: TGTGCCAGCAGCTACTGGACAGGGGGCGCCTCATTCTATGGCTACACCTTC. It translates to CASSYWTGGASFYGYTF.

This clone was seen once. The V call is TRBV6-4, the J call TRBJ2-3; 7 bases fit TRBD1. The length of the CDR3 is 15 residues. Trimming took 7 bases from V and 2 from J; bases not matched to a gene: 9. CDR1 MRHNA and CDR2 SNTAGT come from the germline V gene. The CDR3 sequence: CASTRTGKFTDTQYF. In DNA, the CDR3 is TGTGCCAGCACCCGGACAGGCAAATTCACAGATACGCAGTATTTT.

The CDR3 protein is CAITGTSGRASNEQFF. The DNA of the CDR3 is TGTGCCATCACCGGGACTAGCGGGAGGGCGAGTAATGAGCAGTTCTTC. This chain joins TRBV10-3 and TRBJ2-1; 16 bases line up with TRBD2. Germline lookup yields CDR1 ENHRY and CDR2 SYGVKD. J gave up 7 bases and V 7 bases, and 7 bases lay outside the gene matches. The CDR3 runs to 16 residues.

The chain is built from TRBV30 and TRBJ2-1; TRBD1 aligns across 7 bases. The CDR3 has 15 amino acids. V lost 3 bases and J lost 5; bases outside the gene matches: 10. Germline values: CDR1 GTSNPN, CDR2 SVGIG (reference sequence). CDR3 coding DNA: TGTGCCTGGAGCCGACAGGGAGTAATGAACAATGAGCAGTTCTTC. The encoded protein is CAWSRQGVMNNEQFF.

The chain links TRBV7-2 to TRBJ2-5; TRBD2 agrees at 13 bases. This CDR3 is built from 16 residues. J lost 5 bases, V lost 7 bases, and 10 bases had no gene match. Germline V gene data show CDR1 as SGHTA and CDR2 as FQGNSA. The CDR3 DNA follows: TGTGCCAGCACCGTCAGACTAGCGGGGGGACAGGAGACCCAGTACTTC. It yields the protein CASTVRLAGGQETQYF.

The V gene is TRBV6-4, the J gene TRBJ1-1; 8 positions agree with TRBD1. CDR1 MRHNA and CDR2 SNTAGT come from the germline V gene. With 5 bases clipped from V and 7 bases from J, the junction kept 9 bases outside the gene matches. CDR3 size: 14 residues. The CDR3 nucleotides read TGTGCCAGCAGTCAGGGGGCGGGCGGCGGTGAAGCTTTCTTT. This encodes CASSQGAGGGEAFF.

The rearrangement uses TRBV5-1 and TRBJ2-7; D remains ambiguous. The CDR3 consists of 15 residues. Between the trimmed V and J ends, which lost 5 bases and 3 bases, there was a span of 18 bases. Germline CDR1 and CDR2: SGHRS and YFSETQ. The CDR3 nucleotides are TGCGCCAGCAGATACCGATCCCCGCTACTCTACGAGCAGTACTTC. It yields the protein CASRYRSPLLYEQYF.

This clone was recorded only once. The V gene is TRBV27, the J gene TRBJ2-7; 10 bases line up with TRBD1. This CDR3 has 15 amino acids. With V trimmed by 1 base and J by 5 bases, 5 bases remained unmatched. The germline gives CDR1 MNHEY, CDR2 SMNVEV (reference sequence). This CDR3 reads CASSLLGQGSHEQYF. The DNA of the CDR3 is TGTGCCAGCAGTTTATTGGGACAGGGGTCCCACGAGCAGTACTTC.

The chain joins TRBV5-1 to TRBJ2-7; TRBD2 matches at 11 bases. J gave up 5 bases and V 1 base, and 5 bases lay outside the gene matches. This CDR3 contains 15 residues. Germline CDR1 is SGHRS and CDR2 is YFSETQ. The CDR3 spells CASSLLSGGADEQYF. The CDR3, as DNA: TGCGCCAGCAGCTTGCTTAGCGGGGGGGCAGACGAGCAGTACTTC.

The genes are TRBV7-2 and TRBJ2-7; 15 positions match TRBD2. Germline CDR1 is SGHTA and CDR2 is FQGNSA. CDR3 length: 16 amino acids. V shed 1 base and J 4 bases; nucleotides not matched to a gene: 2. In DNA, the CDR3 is TGTGCCAGCAGCTTAGAAGGGACTAGCGGGGGGTACGAGCAGTACTTC. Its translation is CASSLEGTSGGYEQYF.

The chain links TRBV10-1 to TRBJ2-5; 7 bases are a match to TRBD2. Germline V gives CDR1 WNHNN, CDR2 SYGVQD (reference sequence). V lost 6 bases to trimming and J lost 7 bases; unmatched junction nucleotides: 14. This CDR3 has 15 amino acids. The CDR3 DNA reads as TGCGCCAGCAGCCGCGGGGGAGCTTGCCCGGGGACCCAGTACTTC. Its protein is CASSRGGACPGTQYF.

As DNA, the CDR3 is TGTGCCTGGAATCTTAACTATGGCTACACCTTC. Its translation: CAWNLNYGYTF. The chain recombines TRBV30 with TRBJ1-2; D is ambiguous. The V end lost 4 bases, the J end lost 1 base, and 4 bases lay between the germline ends. Germline V lookup: CDR1 GTSNPN, CDR2 SVGIG (reference sequence). The length of the CDR3 is 11 residues. Supplemented by reference TRBV30 and TRBJ1-2, the full variable domain reads SQTIHQWPATLVQPVGSPLSLECTVEGTSNPNLYWYRQAAGRGLQLLFYSVGIGQISSEVPQNLSASRPQDRQFILSSKKLLLSDSGFYLCAWNLNYGYTFGSGTRLTVV.

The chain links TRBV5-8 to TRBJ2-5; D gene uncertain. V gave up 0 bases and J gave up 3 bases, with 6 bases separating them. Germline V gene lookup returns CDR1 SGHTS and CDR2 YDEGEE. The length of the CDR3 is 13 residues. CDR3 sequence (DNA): TGTGCCAGCAGCTTGGTGGCAGAAGAGACCCAGTACTTC. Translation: CASSLVAEETQYF.

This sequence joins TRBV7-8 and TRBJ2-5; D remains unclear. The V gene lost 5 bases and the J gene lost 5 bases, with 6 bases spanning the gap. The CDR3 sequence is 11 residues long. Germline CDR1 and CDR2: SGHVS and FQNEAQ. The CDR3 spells CASSPGETQYF. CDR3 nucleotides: TGTGCCAGCAGCCCCGGGGAGACCCAGTACTTC.

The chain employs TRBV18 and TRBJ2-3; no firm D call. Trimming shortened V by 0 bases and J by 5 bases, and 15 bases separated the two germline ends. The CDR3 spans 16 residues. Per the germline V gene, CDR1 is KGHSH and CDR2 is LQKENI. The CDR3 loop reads CASSPPEIALEDTQYF. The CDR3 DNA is TGTGCCAGCTCACCACCGGAGATCGCCTTAGAAGATACGCAGTATTTT.

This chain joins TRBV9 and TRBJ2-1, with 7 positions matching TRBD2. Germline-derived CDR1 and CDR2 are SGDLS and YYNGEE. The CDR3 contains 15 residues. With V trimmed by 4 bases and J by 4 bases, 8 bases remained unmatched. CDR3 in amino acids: CASSTTSHHYNEQFF. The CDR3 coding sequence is TGTGCCAGCAGCACGACTAGCCACCATTACAATGAGCAGTTCTTC.

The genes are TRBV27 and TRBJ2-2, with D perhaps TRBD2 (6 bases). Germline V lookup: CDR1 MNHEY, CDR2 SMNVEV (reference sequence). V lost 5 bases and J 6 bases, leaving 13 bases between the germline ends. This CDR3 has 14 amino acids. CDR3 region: CASSPGLGPGELFF. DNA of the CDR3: TGTGCCAGCAGTCCGGGACTGGGTCCCGGGGAGCTGTTTTTT.